This TCR beta chain was sequenced in a study of radiation and T cells in renal cell carcinoma. The repertoire was sequenced with immunoSEQ multiplex PCR; TCRdb's copy has only in-frame clones and lacks some. The sample has about 130,000 clones; 85% to 90% are singletons. Germline lookup yields CDR1 SGHVS and CDR2 FQNEAQ. The CDR3 is 15 residues long. V gave up 2 bases and J gave up 2 bases, with 11 bases separating them. This sample's time point: blood 2 weeks post-SBRT. Stated treatment: 15 Gy SBRT to primary tumor, nephrectomy 4 weeks later. Radiation-treated patients gave blood at baseline, week 2 and week 4. The patient's renal cell carcinoma had clear cell pathology.

The rearrangement links TRBV7-8 to TRBJ2-3; possible D gene TRBD1, 6 bases. Here the sequenced sample was blood, taken from a patient whose treatment included radiotherapy and nephrectomy. This TCR was sampled from a woman between 65 and 79 years old with renal cell carcinoma. CDR3 nucleotides: TGTGCCAGCAGCTTAATGGGACACAACACAGATACGCAGTATTTT. Translation gives CASSLMGHNTDTQYF.